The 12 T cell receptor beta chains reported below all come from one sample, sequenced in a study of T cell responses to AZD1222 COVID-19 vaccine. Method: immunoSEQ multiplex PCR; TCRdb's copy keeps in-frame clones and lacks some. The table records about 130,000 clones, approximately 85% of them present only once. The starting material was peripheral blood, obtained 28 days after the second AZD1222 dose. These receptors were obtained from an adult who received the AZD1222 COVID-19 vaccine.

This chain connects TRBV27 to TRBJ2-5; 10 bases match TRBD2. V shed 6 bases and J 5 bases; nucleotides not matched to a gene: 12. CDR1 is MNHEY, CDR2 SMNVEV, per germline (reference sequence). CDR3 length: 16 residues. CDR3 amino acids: CASSRTTSGVFETQYF. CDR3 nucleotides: TGTGCCAGCAGCCGTACCACTAGCGGGGTTTTTGAGACCCAGTACTTC.

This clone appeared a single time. CDR3 loop: CASRPAGTSSYEQYF. In nucleotides, the CDR3 is TGTGCCAGCAGGCCGGCCGGGACTAGCTCCTACGAGCAGTACTTC. The rearrangement uses TRBV5-8 and TRBJ2-7; TRBD2 matches at 8 bases. V gave up 5 bases and J gave up 0 bases; unmatched junction bases: 7. The CDR3 is made up of 15 amino acids. Germline V gene lookup returns CDR1 SGHTS and CDR2 YDEGEE.

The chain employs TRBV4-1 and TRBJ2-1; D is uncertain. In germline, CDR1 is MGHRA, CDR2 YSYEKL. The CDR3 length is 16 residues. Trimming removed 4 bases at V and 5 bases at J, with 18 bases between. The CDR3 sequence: CASSPIKVLRNNEQFF. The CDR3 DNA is TGCGCCAGCAGCCCGATCAAGGTATTGAGGAACAATGAGCAGTTCTTC.

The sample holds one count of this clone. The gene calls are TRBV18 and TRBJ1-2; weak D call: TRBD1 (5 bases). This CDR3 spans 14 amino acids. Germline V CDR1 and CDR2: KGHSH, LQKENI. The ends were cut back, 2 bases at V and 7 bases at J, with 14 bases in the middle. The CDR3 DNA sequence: TGTGCCAGCTCACCATATTCCGGGCAGGGTGGCTACACCTTC. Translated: CASSPYSGQGGYTF.

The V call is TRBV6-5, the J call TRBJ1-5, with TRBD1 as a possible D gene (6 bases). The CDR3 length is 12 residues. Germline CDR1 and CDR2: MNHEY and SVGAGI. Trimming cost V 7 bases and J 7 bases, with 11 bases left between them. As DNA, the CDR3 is TGTGCCAGCAAGGAGGGGGTGCAGCCCCAGCATTTT. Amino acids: CASKEGVQPQHF.

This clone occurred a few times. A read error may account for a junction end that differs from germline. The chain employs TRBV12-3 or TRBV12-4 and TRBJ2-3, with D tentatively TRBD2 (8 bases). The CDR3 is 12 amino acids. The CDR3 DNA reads TGTGCCAGCAGCAAGACAGGGCGGGGGGCGAATTTT. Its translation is CASSKTGRGANF.

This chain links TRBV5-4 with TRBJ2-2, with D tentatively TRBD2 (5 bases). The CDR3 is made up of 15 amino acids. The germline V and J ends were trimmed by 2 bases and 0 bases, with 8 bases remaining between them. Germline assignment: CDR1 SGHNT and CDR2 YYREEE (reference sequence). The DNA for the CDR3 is TGTGCCAGCAGCTTTCGGGGAGCGAACACCGGGGAGCTGTTTTTT. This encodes CASSFRGANTGELFF. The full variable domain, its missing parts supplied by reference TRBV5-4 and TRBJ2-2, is ETGVTQSPTHLIKTRGQQVTLRCSSQSGHNTVSWYQQALGQGPQFIFQYYREEENGRGNFPPRFSGLQFPNYSSELNVNALELDDSALYLCASSFRGANTGELFFGEGSRLTVL.

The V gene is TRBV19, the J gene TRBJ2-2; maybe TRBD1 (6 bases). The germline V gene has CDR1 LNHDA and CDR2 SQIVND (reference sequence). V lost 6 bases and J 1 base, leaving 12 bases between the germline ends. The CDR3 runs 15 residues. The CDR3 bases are TGTGCCAGTAGCGATCCGGGACAGAACACCGGGGAGCTGTTTTTT. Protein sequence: CASSDPGQNTGELFF.

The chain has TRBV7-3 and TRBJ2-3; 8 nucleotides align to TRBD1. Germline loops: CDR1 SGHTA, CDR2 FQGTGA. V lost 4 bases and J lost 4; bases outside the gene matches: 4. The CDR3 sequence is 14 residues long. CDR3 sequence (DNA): TGTGCCAGCAGCTCCGGACAGGGCCCAGATACGCAGTATTTT. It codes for CASSSGQGPDTQYF.

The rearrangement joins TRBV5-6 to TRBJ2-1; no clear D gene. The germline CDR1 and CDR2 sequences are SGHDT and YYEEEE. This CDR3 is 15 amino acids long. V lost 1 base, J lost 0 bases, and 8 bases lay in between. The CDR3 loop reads CASSLSRTSYNEQFF. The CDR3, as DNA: TGTGCCAGCAGCTTGTCGCGGACCTCCTACAATGAGCAGTTCTTC. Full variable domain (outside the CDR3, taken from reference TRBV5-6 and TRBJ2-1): DAGVTQSPTHLIKTRGQQVTLRCSPKSGHDTVSWYQQALGQGPQFIFQYYEEEERQRGNFPDRFSGHQFPNYSSELNVNALLLGDSALYLCASSLSRTSYNEQFFGPGTRLTVL.

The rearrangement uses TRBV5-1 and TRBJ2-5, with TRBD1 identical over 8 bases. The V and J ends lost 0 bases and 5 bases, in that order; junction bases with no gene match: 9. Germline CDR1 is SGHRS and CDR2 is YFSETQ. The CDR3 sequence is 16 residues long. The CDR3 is CASSLVGQAKHETQYF. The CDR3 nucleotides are TGCGCCAGCAGCTTGGTGGGACAGGCAAAACACGAGACCCAGTACTTC.

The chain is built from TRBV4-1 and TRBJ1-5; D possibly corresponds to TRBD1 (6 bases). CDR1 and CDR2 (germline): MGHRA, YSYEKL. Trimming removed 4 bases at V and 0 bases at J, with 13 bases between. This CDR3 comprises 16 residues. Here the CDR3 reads CASSRMAGVSNQPQHF. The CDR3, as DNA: TGCGCCAGCAGCCGTATGGCAGGGGTTAGCAATCAGCCCCAGCATTTT.